Listed below are T cell receptor beta chains from one sample, sequenced in a study of human T cells and chemical hapten exposure. In TCRdb, the RACE reads were re-called with MiXCR into one record per CDR3 protein. The data show under 45,000 distinct CDR3 sequences, more than 9% seen once. The sample was whole blood, taken in connection with sensitization to the hapten diphenylcyclopropenone (DPC). The receptors were sampled from a man aged 25-45 years with alopecia areata. Some clones in this sample may be carry-over from other donors' samples. The conserved cysteine and the conserved F or W are not part of the CDR3 here. For some rows the clone size is stated as once, few or many, or as a class when expanded; others skip it.

many TRBV18 ASSNRGTGSNQPQH
few TRBV14 ASSRRYRAGDTQY
. TRBV6-5 ASSSLGYGYT
few TRBV6-1 ASSLGGPGANVLT
many TRBV4-2 ASSQEGPKIRVGREKLF
. TRBV3-1 ASSQDKEMDGGSANEQF
few TRBV4-2 ASSPHPGRSSYNEQF
many TRBV15 ATSLKAGIDTQY
few TRBV12-3/TRBV12-4 ASSFNLGQGAGTDTQY
. TRBV6-1 ATGGPGEQY
many TRBV3-1 ASSHEVETQY
many TRBV29-1 SVGMSANYGYT